The sample holds many counts of the clone carrying this T cell receptor beta chain. Germline CDR1 and CDR2: SNHLY and FYNNEI. The ends lost 7 bases at V and 2 bases at J; junction bases unmatched: 6. The CDR3 consists of 14 residues. This entry belongs to a study of T cells in Graves' hyperthyroidism and ophthalmopathy. Researchers took RNA transcripts and amplified the TCR beta CDR3 regions from them. HTBI primers drove first-round RT-PCR of the TCR CDR3. TCRdb reanalysed the multiplex PCR reads using MiXCR and keeps one entry per CDR3 protein. There are 250,000 to 350,000 distinct CDR3 sequences in the sample; about 15% occur only once, and approximately 60% lies in the top ten. Ophthalmopathy patients showed a Clinical Activity Score of at least 3, NOSPECS grade of at least 4 and duration under 3 months. Diagnosis relied on clinical symptoms, serum thyroxine and TRAb, thyroid ultrasound and orbital computed tomography.

The J gene is TRBJ2-7, the V gene TRBV2; 9 nucleotides align to TRBD2. The clonotype comes from a woman aged 55-70 years with Graves' ophthalmopathy. The specimen was blood. Here the CDR3 reads CASKLAGATYEQYF. For the CDR3, the DNA is TGTGCCAGCAAACTAGCGGGCGCAACCTACGAGCAGTACTTC.